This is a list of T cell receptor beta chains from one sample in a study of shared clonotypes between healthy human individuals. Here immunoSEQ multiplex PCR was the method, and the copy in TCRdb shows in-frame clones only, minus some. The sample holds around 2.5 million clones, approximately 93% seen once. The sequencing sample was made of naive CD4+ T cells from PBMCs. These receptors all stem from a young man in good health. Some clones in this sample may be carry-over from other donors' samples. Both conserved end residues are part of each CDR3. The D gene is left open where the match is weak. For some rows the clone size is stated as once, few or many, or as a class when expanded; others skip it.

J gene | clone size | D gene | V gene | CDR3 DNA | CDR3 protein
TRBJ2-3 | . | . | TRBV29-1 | TGCAGCGTTGAAAGCGGGAGCACAGATACGCAGTATTTT | CSVESGSTDTQYF
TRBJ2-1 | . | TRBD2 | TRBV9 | TGTGCCAGCAGCGGAGGGACTAGCCGCTACAATGAGCAGTTCTTC | CASSGGTSRYNEQFF
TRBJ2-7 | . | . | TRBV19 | TGTGCCAGTAGTAACAGACACTCCTACGAGCAGTACTTC | CASSNRHSYEQYF
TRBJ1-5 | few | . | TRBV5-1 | TGCGCCAGCAGCTTGGGGGGGAGCGATCAGCCCCAGCATTTT | CASSLGGSDQPQHF
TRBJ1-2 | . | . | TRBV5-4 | TGTGCCAGCAGCCCATTACAGGGTCGGGAAGATGGCTACACCTTC | CASSPLQGREDGYTF
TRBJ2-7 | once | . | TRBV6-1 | TGTGCCAGCAGTGAAGCCATGTGGGGAGGGGGATTCTACGAGCAGTACTTC | CASSEAMWGGGFYEQYF
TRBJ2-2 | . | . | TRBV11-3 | TGTGCCAGCAGCTTCGGGCCCGGGGAGCTGTTTTTT | CASSFGPGELFF
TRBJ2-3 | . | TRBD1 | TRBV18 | TGTGCCAGCTCACTCACCGGGACAGGGGGCGCCTCAGATACGCAGTATTTT | CASSLTGTGGASDTQYF
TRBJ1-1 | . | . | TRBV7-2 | TGTGCCAGCAGCTTAGTCTTTATGGCGGGAAACACTGAAGCTTTCTTT | CASSLVFMAGNTEAFF
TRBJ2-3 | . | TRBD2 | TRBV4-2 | TGTGCCAGCAGCCAAGTAGCGGGAGAAGATACGCAGTATTTT | CASSQVAGEDTQYF
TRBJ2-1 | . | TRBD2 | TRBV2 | TGTGCCAGCAGAGAGCGGGAATCTGCCAATGAGCAGTTCTTC | CASRERESANEQFF
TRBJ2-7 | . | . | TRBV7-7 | TGTGCCAGCAGCCCCAGGGACGGCTCCTACGAGCAGTACTTC | CASSPRDGSYEQYF
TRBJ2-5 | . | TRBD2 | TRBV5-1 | TGCGCCAGCAGCTCCTTAGCGGGAGGGCCAGAGACCCAGTACTTC | CASSSLAGGPETQYF
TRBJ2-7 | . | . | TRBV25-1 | TGTGCCAGCATTGGCGTACGGCAGTACTTC | CASIGVRQYF
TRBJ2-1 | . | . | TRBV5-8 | TGTGCCAGCAGCTCCCCATCCGGGCGCAACAGAATCAATGAGCAGTTCTTC | CASSSPSGRNRINEQFF
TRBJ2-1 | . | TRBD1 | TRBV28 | TGTGCCAGCAGGGGACAGGGGTTCGGTGAGCAGTTCTTC | CASRGQGFGEQFF
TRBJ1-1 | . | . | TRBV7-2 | TGTGCCAGCAGCTTCCAACAGTCCACTGAAGCTTTCTTT | CASSFQQSTEAFF
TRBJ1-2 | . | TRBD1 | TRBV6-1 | TGTGCCAGCAGTGAAGCGAGGTCTCGGGACAGCTATGGCTACACCTTC | CASSEARSRDSYGYTF
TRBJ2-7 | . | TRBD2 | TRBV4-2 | TGTGCCAGCAGCCCCACTAGCGGGAGTCGCGAGCAGTACTTC | CASSPTSGSREQYF
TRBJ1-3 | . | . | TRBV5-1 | TGCGCCAGCAGTTTGGGAGGGGTCACTGGAAACACCATATATTTT | CASSLGGVTGNTIYF
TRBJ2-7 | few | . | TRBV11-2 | TGTGCCAGCAGCTTAGACCCCTTTGGGCGGTACGAGCAGTACTTC | CASSLDPFGRYEQYF
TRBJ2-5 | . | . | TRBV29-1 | TGCAGCGTCCGCGGACAAACTCAAGAGACCCAGTACTTC | CSVRGQTQETQYF
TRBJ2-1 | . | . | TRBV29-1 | TGCAGCGTTGGTGCGGGATCTTCCTACAATGAGCAGTTCTTC | CSVGAGSSYNEQFF
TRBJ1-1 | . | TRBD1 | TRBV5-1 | TGCGCCAGCAGCAACGGACAGGGCCGTGGTGAAGCTTTCTTT | CASSNGQGRGEAFF
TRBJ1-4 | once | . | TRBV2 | TGTGCCAGCAGTGAAGAGGGAGGTAGGGGTGAAAAACTGTTTTTT | CASSEEGGRGEKLFF
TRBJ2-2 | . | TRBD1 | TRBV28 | TGTGCCAGCAGTTTATGGGGGACAGGGCTAAGGACCGGGGAGCTGTTTTTT | CASSLWGTGLRTGELFF
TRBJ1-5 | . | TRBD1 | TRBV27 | TGTGCCAGCAGCGTTACCGCGCAGGGACAGGTCTATCAGCCCCAGCATTTT | CASSVTAQGQVYQPQHF
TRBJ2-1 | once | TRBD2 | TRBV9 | TGTGCCAGCAGCCCACGGACTAGCGGGGGCTTCAATGAGCAGTTCTTC | CASSPRTSGGFNEQFF
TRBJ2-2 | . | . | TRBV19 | TGTGCCAGTACCCCCATGAGGGGGCGGGGAGGCACCGGGGAGCTGTTTTTT | CASTPMRGRGGTGELFF
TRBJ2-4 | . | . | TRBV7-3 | TGTGCCAGCAGCTCCTTATTTCAGTACTTC | CASSSLFQYF
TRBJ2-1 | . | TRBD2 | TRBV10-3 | TGTGCCATCAGTGAGCAACTAGCGGGAGACTTCAATGAGCAGTTCTTC | CAISEQLAGDFNEQFF
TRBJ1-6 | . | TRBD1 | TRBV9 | TGTGCCAGCAGCTACCAGACAGGGTCAGATAATTCACCCCTCCACTTT | CASSYQTGSDNSPLHF
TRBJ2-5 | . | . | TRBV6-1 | TGTGCCAGCAGTCCGGCAGAGACCCAGTACTTC | CASSPAETQYF
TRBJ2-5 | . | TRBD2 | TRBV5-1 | TGCGCCAGCAAACGGGAGGGGGAGACCCAGTACTTC | CASKREGETQYF
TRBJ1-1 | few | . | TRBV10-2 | TGCGCCAGCAGTGGGGCAGGGCGTCAAGCTTTCTTT | CASSGAGRQAFF
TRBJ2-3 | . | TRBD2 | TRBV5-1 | TGCGCCAGCAGCTTGGGACTAGCGGGGGGGCAAGATACGCAGTATTTT | CASSLGLAGGQDTQYF
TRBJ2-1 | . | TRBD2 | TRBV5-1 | TGCGCCAGCAGCCGAGCGGGAGGAACCAACTACAATGAGCAGTTCTTC | CASSRAGGTNYNEQFF
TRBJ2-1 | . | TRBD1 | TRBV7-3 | TGTGCCAGCAGCCCCCCGGGCAGGACAGGGTACAATGAGCAGTTCTTC | CASSPPGRTGYNEQFF
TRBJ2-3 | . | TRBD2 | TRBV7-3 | TGTGCCAGCAGCCAGACTAGCGGGAGGCCCCGGGATACGCAGTATTTT | CASSQTSGRPRDTQYF
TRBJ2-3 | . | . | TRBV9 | TGTGCCAGCAGCGGTAGGGGTATCACAGATACGCAGTATTTT | CASSGRGITDTQYF
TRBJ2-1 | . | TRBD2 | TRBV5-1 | TGCGCCAGCAGCCGAAATTGGCGGGAGACCTACAATGAGCAGTTCTTC | CASSRNWRETYNEQFF
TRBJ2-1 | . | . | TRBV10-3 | TGTGCCATCAGTGAGTCGGGAGAAGTTCCGTACAATGAGCAGTTCTTC | CAISESGEVPYNEQFF
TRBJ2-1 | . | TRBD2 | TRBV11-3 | TGTGCCAGCAGCGGGGGACTAGCGGGAGCTCGAAATGAGCAGTTCTTC | CASSGGLAGARNEQFF